The 24 T cell receptor beta chains reported below all come from one sample, sequenced in a study of OX40 agonist ivuxolimab in advanced cancers. The protocol was immunoSEQ multiplex PCR, while the TCRdb copy is restricted to in-frame clones and leaves out a portion. The sample includes 100,000 or so clones, just over 90% of them seen just once. The starting material was CD4+ or CD8+ T cells sorted from blood, obtained in a trial of the OX40 agonist ivuxolimab. The receptors were sampled from an adult with an advanced solid tumor such as melanoma, head and neck, liver or kidney cancer.

The rearrangement joins TRBV25-1 to TRBJ1-1; D gene uncertain. This CDR3 spans 18 amino acids. V lost 5 bases to trimming and J lost 0 bases, with 22 bases between them. Looked up from germline, CDR1 is MGHDK and CDR2 is SYGVNS. CDR3 in DNA: TGTGCCAGCAGTAAAACTCGAATAGGGCCGACCTTGAACACTGAAGCTTTCTTT. Residues: CASSKTRIGPTLNTEAFF. Filled out from reference TRBV25-1 and TRBJ1-1, the complete variable domain reads EADIYQTPRYLVIGTGKKITLECSQTMGHDKMYWYQQDPGMELHLIHYSYGVNSTEKGDLSSESTVSRIRTEHFPLTLESARPSHTSQYLCASSKTRIGPTLNTEAFFGQGTRLTVV.

The chain joins TRBV7-2 to TRBJ1-3; D gene unclear. Trimming removed 1 base at V and 2 bases at J, with 9 bases between. Germline V gene lookup returns CDR1 SGHTA and CDR2 FQGNSA. CDR3 size: 15 residues. Here the CDR3 DNA reads TGTGCCAGCAGCTTAGGGACGGGCCCTGGAAACACCATATATTTT. Amino acid sequence: CASSLGTGPGNTIYF.

The chain joins TRBV4-3 to TRBJ1-2; 7 nucleotides agree with TRBD1. With 5 bases clipped from V and 4 bases from J, the junction kept 13 bases outside the gene matches. The length of the CDR3 is 16 residues. The germline gives CDR1 LGHNA, CDR2 YSLEER. CDR3 amino acids: CASSGTGTELLYGYTF. CDR3 coding DNA: TGCGCCAGCAGCGGAACTGGGACAGAACTTCTCTATGGCTACACCTTC.

The V call is TRBV19, the J call TRBJ1-1; TRBD1 matches at 7 bases. V shed 9 bases, J shed 5 bases, and the junction held 9 bases outside the gene matches. This CDR3 spans 13 amino acids. From germline, CDR1 is LNHDA and CDR2 SQIVND (reference sequence). CDR3 sequence: CASHNRGGTEAFF. DNA of the CDR3: TGTGCCAGCCATAACAGGGGAGGGACTGAAGCTTTCTTT.

The table lists this clone with a count of one. This chain connects TRBV11-2 to TRBJ2-1; TRBD2 agrees at 7 bases. J gave up 4 bases and V 5 bases, and 17 bases lay outside the gene matches. This CDR3 comprises 18 residues. The germline V gene encodes CDR1 SGHAT and CDR2 FQNNGV. CDR3 residues: CASSRAFTTSPEYNEQFF. The CDR3 DNA reads as TGTGCCAGCAGCCGAGCATTTACGACTAGCCCGGAATACAATGAGCAGTTCTTC.

The chain has TRBV15 and TRBJ2-1; 8 bases agree with TRBD2. With V trimmed by 3 bases and J by 4 bases, 8 bases remained unmatched. Germline V CDR1 and CDR2: LNHNV, YYDKDF (reference sequence). This CDR3 has 16 residues. CDR3 nucleotide sequence: TGTGCCACCAGCAGGACGTCTAGCGGGCTTTACAATGAGCAGTTCTTC. This translates into CATSRTSSGLYNEQFF.

V is TRBV28 and J is TRBJ2-5; D perhaps matches TRBD1 (5 bases). Trimming cost V 6 bases and J 3 bases, with 17 bases left between them. The CDR3 contains 15 residues. Germline lookup yields CDR1 MDHEN and CDR2 SYDVKM. The CDR3 region is CASSPTGRVKETQYF. CDR3 DNA: TGTGCCAGCAGCCCAACTGGCAGGGTCAAAGAGACCCAGTACTTC.

The gene calls are TRBV19 and TRBJ1-1; no firm D call. With 9 bases removed from V and 1 base from J, the gap between germline ends came to 12 bases. From germline, CDR1 is LNHDA and CDR2 SQIVND (reference sequence). This CDR3 is built from 13 residues. CDR3 sequence (DNA): TGTGCCAGGGGAAGGGTTTGGAACACTGAAGCTTTCTTT. Translation gives CARGRVWNTEAFF.

This chain joins TRBV5-4 and TRBJ1-4; D unclear. V was shortened by 2 bases and J by 0 bases, with 14 bases between the two germline ends. CDR3 length equals 17 residues. Germline CDR1 and CDR2: SGHNT and YYREEE (reference sequence). This chain's CDR3 is CASSLGAVPATNEKLFF. Written as DNA, the CDR3 is TGTGCCAGCAGCTTAGGAGCCGTACCCGCAACTAATGAAAAACTGTTTTTT.

V and J are TRBV7-8 and TRBJ2-5, with TRBD2 matching 12 bases. Germline values: CDR1 SGHVS, CDR2 FQNEAQ. V lost 0 bases, J lost 5 bases, and 13 bases stayed unmatched. The CDR3 has 19 residues. CDR3 nucleotide sequence: TGTGCCAGCAGCTTAGCACGGGTTACTAGCGGGAGGACGAGGGAGACCCAGTACTTC. Residues: CASSLARVTSGRTRETQYF.

The V gene is TRBV5-4, the J gene TRBJ1-1, with 9 bases identical to TRBD1. The junction had 10 bases not matched to a gene; V was cut back by 4 bases and J by 0 bases. The CDR3 is 17 residues long. Germline CDR1 is SGHNT and CDR2 is YYREEE (reference sequence). The CDR3 nucleotides are TGTGCCAGCAGCCGGGGACAGGGCCCAGCTATGAACACTGAAGCTTTCTTT. Translated, it gives CASSRGQGPAMNTEAFF.

This rearrangement joins TRBV30 to TRBJ2-5; D not certain. V was shortened by 0 bases and J by 4 bases, with 6 bases between the two germline ends. The CDR3 sequence is 12 residues long. Germline CDR1 and CDR2: GTSNPN and SVGIG (reference sequence). The CDR3 loop reads CAWSVALETQYF. DNA for the CDR3: TGTGCCTGGAGTGTAGCCCTAGAGACCCAGTACTTC.

The V gene is TRBV6-6, the J gene TRBJ2-3; TRBD1 matches at 7 bases. The CDR3 runs 15 residues. Germline-derived CDR1 and CDR2 are MNHNY and SVGAGI (reference sequence). The ends lost 7 bases at V and 0 bases at J; junction bases unmatched: 7. Here the CDR3 DNA reads TGTGCCAGCAATCGAAAGGACAGGAGCACAGATACGCAGTATTTT. Translation gives CASNRKDRSTDTQYF.

The V call is TRBV7-2, the J call TRBJ2-1; the match to TRBD2 covers 10 bases. The V gene's germline CDR1 is SGHTA and CDR2 FQGNSA. The length of the CDR3 is 14 residues. V shed 5 bases, J shed 7 bases, and the junction held 5 bases outside the gene matches. CDR3 residues: CASSGGTSVNEQFF. The DNA of the CDR3 is TGTGCCAGCAGCGGGGGGACTAGCGTTAATGAGCAGTTCTTC.

This chain connects TRBV27 to TRBJ2-1; 8 bases map to TRBD2. Unmatched junction bases numbered 13, after V lost 1 base and J lost 8 bases. The CDR3 runs 17 residues. From germline, CDR1 is MNHEY and CDR2 SMNVEV (reference sequence). The CDR3 nucleotides read TGTGCCAGCAGTTTATTTGGGAGGCCTAGCGGGTTCGATGAGCAGTTCTTC. This encodes CASSLFGRPSGFDEQFF.

The V and J genes are TRBV6-4 and TRBJ2-1; tentative D call: TRBD1 (6 bases). CDR3 length equals 16 residues. V gave up 2 bases and J gave up 4 bases, with 15 bases separating them. The germline V gene encodes CDR1 MRHNA and CDR2 SNTAGT. In DNA, the CDR3 is TGTGCCAGCAGTGACCACCACAGGGCCGGGTACAATGAGCAGTTCTTC. Encoded protein: CASSDHHRAGYNEQFF.

The CDR3 nucleotides read TGTGCCAGCAGTCATCTTCAGGGTAGAGTGAACACTGAAGCTTTCTTT. Amino acids: CASSHLQGRVNTEAFF. The V call is TRBV2, the J call TRBJ1-1; possibly TRBD1 for D (5 bases). The V and J ends lost 5 bases and 0 bases respectively, with 16 bases between them. Germline lookup yields CDR1 SNHLY and CDR2 FYNNEI. This CDR3 comprises 16 residues. Together with reference TRBV2 and TRBJ1-1, the CDR3 gives the full variable domain: EPEVTQTPSHQVTQMGQEVILRCVPISNHLYFYWYRQILGQKVEFLVSFYNNEISEKSEIFDDQFSVERPDGSNFTLKIRSTKLEDSAMYFCASSHLQGRVNTEAFFGQGTRLTVV.

The gene calls are TRBV10-3 and TRBJ2-7, with 8 bases fitting TRBD1. V lost 6 bases to trimming and J lost 6 bases; unmatched junction nucleotides: 4. Germline loops: CDR1 ENHRY, CDR2 SYGVKD. This CDR3 is built from 12 residues. The CDR3 here is CAIREGQVEQYF. The CDR3 DNA reads as TGTGCCATCAGGGAGGGACAGGTCGAGCAGTACTTC.

This clone was detected only once. This chain joins TRBV28 and TRBJ2-5; no reliable D call. Germline V lookup: CDR1 MDHEN, CDR2 SYDVKM. The V gene lost 6 bases and the J gene lost 4 bases, with 9 bases spanning the gap. The CDR3 is 12 amino acids. CDR3 sequence reads: CASSDPIETQYF. CDR3 DNA sequence: TGTGCCAGCAGCGACCCCATAGAGACCCAGTACTTC. Full variable domain (remainder filled in from reference TRBV28 and TRBJ2-5): DVKVTQSSRYLVKRTGEKVFLECVQDMDHENMFWYRQDPGLGLRLIYFSYDVKMKEKGDIPEGYSVSREKKERFSLILESASTNQTSMYLCASSDPIETQYFGPGTRLLVL.

This sequence joins TRBV10-3 and TRBJ2-1, with D maybe TRBD2 (6 bases). The CDR3 extends over 11 amino acids. CDR1 and CDR2 (germline): ENHRY, SYGVKD. Trimming left V 10 bases short and J 3 bases short, with 7 bases between. The CDR3 DNA reads TGTGCCACGACTAGCTACAATGAGCAGTTCTTC. Protein sequence: CATTSYNEQFF.

The V gene is TRBV19, the J gene TRBJ2-2; TRBD2 matches at 12 bases. V trimming: 3 bases; J trimming: 6 bases; junction bases outside the gene matches: 2. The CDR3 sequence is 15 residues long. The V gene's germline CDR1 is LNHDA and CDR2 SQIVND (reference sequence). The CDR3 is CASSILAGGSGELFF. The CDR3 DNA reads TGTGCCAGTAGTATTCTAGCGGGAGGGTCCGGGGAGCTGTTTTTT.

Only one count was recorded for this clone. Here the CDR3 reads CASSADRAFNYGYTF. DNA for the CDR3: TGTGCCAGCAGTGCGGACAGGGCATTTAACTATGGCTACACCTTC. This chain joins TRBV2 and TRBJ1-2; 8 nucleotides agree with TRBD1. The CDR3 runs to 15 residues. V dropped 4 bases and J dropped 1; count of bases not matched to a gene: 5. The V gene's germline CDR1 is SNHLY and CDR2 FYNNEI.

The rearrangement links TRBV7-2 to TRBJ2-1; a possible D gene is TRBD2 (6 bases). V gave up 1 base and J gave up 7 bases, with 11 bases separating them. This CDR3 spans 14 amino acids. Germline lookup yields CDR1 SGHTA and CDR2 FQGNSA. CDR3 bases: TGTGCCAGCAGCTTAGACGGGAGTTGGAATGAGCAGTTCTTC. Residues: CASSLDGSWNEQFF.

V usage is TRBV28 and J usage is TRBJ2-5; 8 bases agree with TRBD2. This CDR3 is 17 amino acids long. Trimming removed 8 bases from V and 4 bases from J; junction bases left unmatched: 18. Germline V gives CDR1 MDHEN, CDR2 SYDVKM. CDR3 amino acids: CASAPRGGLGGRETQYF. For the CDR3, the DNA is TGTGCCAGCGCCCCCCGGGGGGGCCTGGGGGGTAGAGAGACCCAGTACTTC. The full variable domain, with the rest looked up from reference TRBV28 and TRBJ2-5, is DVKVTQSSRYLVKRTGEKVFLECVQDMDHENMFWYRQDPGLGLRLIYFSYDVKMKEKGDIPEGYSVSREKKERFSLILESASTNQTSMYLCASAPRGGLGGRETQYFGPGTRLLVL.